This T cell receptor beta chain was recorded in a study of blood T cell repertoires in COVID-19 (dated by TCRdb to about 2020). Study-level background: Samples from collaborators originated in the United States, Italy and Spain and spanned both the acute and convalescent phases of COVID-19. A freely available public database, intended as a resource for researchers studying the immune response to SARS-CoV-2, is where the repertoires were released. Where available, HLA class I and class II types were taken from metadata supplied by the sample provider and were not determined by assay-based typing. Samples came from the ongoing ImmuneRACE study (first 160 participants) plus 1,254 subjects from 6 global collaborators. The prospective study material was composed of cDNA or gDNA derived from T cells, B-cell-depleted T cells, or PBMCs. The dataset comprised deeply sampled blood TCRbeta repertoires from subjects exposed to, actively infected with, or recovered from COVID-19. Nearly every sample came with metadata listing a de-identified subject ID, COVID-19 status, age in years and sex.

TCRbeta CDR3 regions were amplified from genomic DNA using the immunoSEQ Assay, a bias-controlled multiplex PCR. The authors processed their data as follows. The number of nucleated cells in each sample was estimated by amplification of reference gene primers within the assay. To quantify the absolute abundance of each unique TCRbeta CDR3 rearrangement, sequence reads were collapsed and filtered. For each sample, productive Simpson clonality was calculated by taking the square root of Simpson's diversity index across productive rearrangements. Drawn from immuneACCESS, this table holds only the in-frame rearrangements with V and J called that TCRdb kept. Clones are partly lost; checked studies trace under half to an unresolved V gene and leave the rest unexplained. The V and J calls and the clone size are those of that table, but D and trimming were determined from the DNA. A total of around 250,000 clones appear in this sample, around four fifths of them only once. 4.5% to 7% of the sample lies in the top ten.

Summary of the overall study and its limitations: How much clinical and demographic metadata was included differed by source and by participant, and the metadata was provided uncurated.

Whole blood was collected in K2EDTA tubes by collaborating institutions according to the institutions' own protocols. For TCRbeta analysis, collaborators shipped samples as frozen whole blood, isolated PBMCs, or DNA extracted from either of those sample types. Details on this clone: The antigen it recognizes is unknown. The input lacks base qualities; no much larger clone sits a single base away.

According to the germline V gene, CDR1 reads MNHNS and CDR2 reads SASEGT. The CDR3 contains 12 residues, cysteine and phenylalanine counted. The CDR3 DNA has 36 bases and is translated from base 1. At the junction V is shortened by 7 bases and J by 8 bases, with 14 bases in between. The chain joins TRBV6-1 to TRBJ1-1, with a tentative D gene TRBD1 over 6 matching bases. The receptor's source is an elderly man with acute or convalescent COVID-19. Sequenced input: peripheral blood. DNA sequence: TGTGCCAGCACCATCATGGGGGCCGAAGCTTTCTTT. Translation gives CASTIMGAEAFF.